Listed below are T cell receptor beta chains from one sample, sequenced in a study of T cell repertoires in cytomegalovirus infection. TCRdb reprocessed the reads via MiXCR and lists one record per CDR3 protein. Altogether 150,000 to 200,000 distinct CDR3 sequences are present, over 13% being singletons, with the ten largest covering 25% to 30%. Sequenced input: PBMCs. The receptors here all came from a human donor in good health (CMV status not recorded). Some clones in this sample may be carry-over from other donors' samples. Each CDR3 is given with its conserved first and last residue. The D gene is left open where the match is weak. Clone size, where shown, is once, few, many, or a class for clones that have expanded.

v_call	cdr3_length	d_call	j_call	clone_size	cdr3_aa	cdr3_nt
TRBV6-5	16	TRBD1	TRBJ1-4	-	CASRPGQGATNEKLFF	TGTGCCAGCAGACCGGGACAGGGGGCAACTAATGAAAAACTGTTTTTT
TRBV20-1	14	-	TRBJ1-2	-	CSAIDRFGDYGYTF	TGCAGTGCTATAGATCGATTTGGAGATTATGGCTACACCTTC
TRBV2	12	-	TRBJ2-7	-	CASMERSYEQYF	TGTGCCAGTATGGAACGCTCCTACGAGCAGTACTTC
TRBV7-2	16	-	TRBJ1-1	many	CASSLAGAGMNTEAFF	TGTGCCAGCAGCTTAGCGGGGGCGGGCATGAACACTGAAGCTTTCTTT
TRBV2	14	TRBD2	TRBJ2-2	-	CASSGTSGTGELFF	TGTGCCAGCAGTGGGACTAGCGGCACCGGGGAGCTGTTTTTT
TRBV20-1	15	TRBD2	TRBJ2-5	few	CSAAGLAGAGETQYF	TGCAGTGCTGCCGGACTAGCGGGGGCGGGGGAGACCCAGTACTTC
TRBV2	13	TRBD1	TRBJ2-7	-	CASSTRQGYEQYF	TGTGCCAGCAGCACCCGACAGGGTTACGAGCAGTACTTC
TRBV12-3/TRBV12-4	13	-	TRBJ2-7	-	CASSILGYYEQYF	TGTGCCAGCTCTATCCTAGGCTACTACGAGCAGTACTTC
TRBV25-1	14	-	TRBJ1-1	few	CASSVDMPNTEAFF	TGTGCCAGCAGTGTCGACATGCCGAACACTGAAGCTTTCTTT
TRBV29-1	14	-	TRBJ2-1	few	CSVDWDGFYNEQFF	TGCAGCGTTGACTGGGACGGCTTCTACAATGAGCAGTTCTTC
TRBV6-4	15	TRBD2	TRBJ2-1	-	CASSDTSGGYNEQFF	TGTGCCAGCAGTGATACTAGCGGGGGGTACAATGAGCAGTTCTTC
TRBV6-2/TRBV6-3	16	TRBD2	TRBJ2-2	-	CASSYSAGVLTGELFF	TGTGCCAGCAGTTACTCAGCGGGAGTTCTAACCGGGGAGCTGTTTTTT
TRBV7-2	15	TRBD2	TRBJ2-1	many	CASSLGLARNNEQFF	TGTGCCAGCAGCTTAGGACTAGCGAGAAACAATGAGCAGTTCTTC
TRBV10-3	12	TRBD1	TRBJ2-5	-	CADGTGSETQYF	TGTGCCGACGGGACAGGGTCGGAGACCCAGTACTTC
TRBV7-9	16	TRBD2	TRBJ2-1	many	CASKKPGLAGGNEQFF	TGTGCCAGCAAAAAACCGGGACTAGCGGGGGGCAATGAGCAGTTCTTC
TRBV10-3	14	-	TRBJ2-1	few	CAISESTDYNEQFF	TGTGCCATCAGTGAGTCGACGGACTACAATGAGCAGTTCTTC
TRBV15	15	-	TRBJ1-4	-	CATSLGGATNEKLFF	TGTGCCACCAGCCTAGGGGGAGCAACTAATGAAAAACTGTTTTTT
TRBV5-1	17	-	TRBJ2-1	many	CASSLVPYREGGNEQFF	TGCGCCAGCAGCTTGGTGCCTTACAGGGAAGGTGGCAATGAGCAGTTCTTC
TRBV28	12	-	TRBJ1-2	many	CASKEVLGGYTF	TGTGCCAGCAAGGAAGTTCTAGGGGGCTACACCTTC
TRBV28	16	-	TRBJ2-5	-	CASSLIQGGIVETQYF	TGTGCCAGCAGTTTAATTCAGGGGGGGATCGTAGAGACCCAGTACTTC
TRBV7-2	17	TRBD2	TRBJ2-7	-	CASSIAGYAGGDYEQYF	TGTGCCAGCAGCATCGCCGGGTACGCGGGAGGGGACTACGAGCAGTACTTC
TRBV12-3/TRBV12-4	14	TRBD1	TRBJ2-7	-	CASSLSGTGGDEYF	TGTGCCAGCAGTTTATCTGGGACAGGGGGCGACGAGTACTTC